These T cell receptor beta chains were read from a single sample in a study of blood T cell repertoires in COVID-19. Some clones are missing from TCRdb's copy, which holds only in-frame ones; the method was immunoSEQ multiplex PCR. This sample yields 210,000 or so clones, of which 80% are seen a single time; about 4.3% belongs to the top ten. Input material: PBMCs or T cells enriched from blood (not recorded which). These receptors were collected from a young man with acute COVID-19. The CDR3 runs from the conserved cysteine through the conserved F or W. D genes are given only for firm matches. Only part of the rows carry a size: once, few, many, or a class if the clone is expanded.

.,TRBJ2-7,.,TRBV18,TGTGCCAGCTCACCACCAACCGGGGGTAATGAGCGCGAGCAGTACTTC,CASSPPTGGNEREQYF
once,TRBJ2-1,.,TRBV12-1,TGTGCCAGCAGCTTTGGTCGTCCTAGGGCGGGGGGCAATGAGCAGTTCTTC,CASSFGRPRAGGNEQFF
.,TRBJ1-4,.,TRBV18,TGTGCCAGCTCACCAAATCCGGTTGAAAAACTGTTTTTT,CASSPNPVEKLFF
.,TRBJ1-4,.,TRBV4-1,TGCGCCAGCAGCCAAGATCGCGGGGGAGAGGGTGAAAAACTGTTTTTT,CASSQDRGGEGEKLFF
.,TRBJ2-1,TRBD2,TRBV29-1,TGCAGCGTTGCACTAGCGGGGGGGAATGAGCAGTTCTTC,CSVALAGGNEQFF
.,TRBJ2-2,TRBD2,TRBV5-4,TGTGCCAGCAGCTCGGGGGGTGATTACACCGGGGAGCTGTTTTTT,CASSSGGDYTGELFF
.,TRBJ2-7,.,TRBV2,TGTGCCAGCAGTGAAGGGGAGAGTATTGCGCAGTACTTC,CASSEGESIAQYF
.,TRBJ2-7,.,TRBV3-1/TRBV3-2,TGTGCCAGCAGCCTAAAGACAGGTTCCTACGAGCAGTACTTC,CASSLKTGSYEQYF
.,TRBJ1-1,TRBD1,TRBV18,TGTGCCAGCTCACCAGCAGGGGGCGTGACCACTGAAGCTTTCTTT,CASSPAGGVTTEAFF
.,TRBJ2-1,TRBD2,TRBV7-3,TGTGCCAGCAGCCCACTCGCGGGGGGTAACAATGAGCAGTTCTTC,CASSPLAGGNNEQFF
.,TRBJ2-7,.,TRBV21-1,TGTGCCAGCAGCAGTCAGGGTTCAGGCGAGCAGTACTTC,CASSSQGSGEQYF
.,TRBJ1-6,.,TRBV19,TGTGCCAGTAAAGGGGACACTTCGAGCTCACCCCTCCACTTT,CASKGDTSSSPLHF
.,TRBJ1-1,.,TRBV4-1,TGCGCCAGCAGCCTGACAGGGAACACTGAAGCTTTCTTT,CASSLTGNTEAFF
.,TRBJ1-1,TRBD1,TRBV28,TGTGCCAGCAGTCCCTACAGGGGCCTGAACACTGAAGCTTTCTTT,CASSPYRGLNTEAFF